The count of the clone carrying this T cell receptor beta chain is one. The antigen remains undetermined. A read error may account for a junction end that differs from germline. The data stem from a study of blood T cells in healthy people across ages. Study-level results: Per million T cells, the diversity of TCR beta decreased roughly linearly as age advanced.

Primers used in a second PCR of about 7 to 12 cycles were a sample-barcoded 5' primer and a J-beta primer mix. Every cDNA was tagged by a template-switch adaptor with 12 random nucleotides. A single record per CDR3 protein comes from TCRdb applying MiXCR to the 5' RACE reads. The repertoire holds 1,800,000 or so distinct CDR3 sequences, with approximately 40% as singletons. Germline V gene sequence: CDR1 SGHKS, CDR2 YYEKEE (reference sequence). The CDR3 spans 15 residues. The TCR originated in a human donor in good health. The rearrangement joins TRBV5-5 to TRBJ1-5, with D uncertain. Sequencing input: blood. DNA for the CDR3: TGTGCCAGCAGCTTGGCTTATGGGAACCAGCAGCCCCGGCATTTT. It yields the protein CASSLAYGNQQPRHF.